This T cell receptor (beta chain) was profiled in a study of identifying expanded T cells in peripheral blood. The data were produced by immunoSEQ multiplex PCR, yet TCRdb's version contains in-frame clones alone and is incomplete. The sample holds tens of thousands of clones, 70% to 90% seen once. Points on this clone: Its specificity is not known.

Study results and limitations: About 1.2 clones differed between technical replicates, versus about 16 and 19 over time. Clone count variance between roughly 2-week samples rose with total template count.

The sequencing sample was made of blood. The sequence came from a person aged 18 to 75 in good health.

CDR3 loop: CASSEASTSGRVETQYF. CDR3 DNA: TGTGCCAGCAGTGAAGCGTCCACCTCTGGGAGGGTAGAGACCCAGTACTTC. The chain uses TRBV6-1 and TRBJ2-5; TRBD2 aligns across 7 bases. Germline CDR1 is MNHNS and CDR2 is SASEGT. The CDR3 spans 17 residues. V was pared by 0 bases and J by 4 bases, with 11 bases of the junction left unmatched.